The 21 T cell receptor beta chains given below trace back to one sample, sequenced in a study of OX40 agonist ivuxolimab in advanced cancers. Assay used: immunoSEQ multiplex PCR; TCRdb lists only in-frame clones, some missing. The sample includes 75,000 to 100,000 clones, around 90% of them seen just once. Source: CD4+ or CD8+ T cells sorted from blood, taken in a trial of the OX40 agonist ivuxolimab. These receptors were obtained from an adult with an advanced solid tumor such as melanoma, head and neck, liver or kidney cancer.

The chain has TRBV29-1 and TRBJ2-7; the D call may be TRBD1 or TRBD2 (5 bases each). The V gene lost 5 bases and the J gene lost 7 bases, with 12 bases spanning the gap. The CDR3 contains 11 residues. CDR1 is SQVTM, CDR2 ANQGSEA, per germline. CDR3 amino acids: CSVIRGVEQYF. The CDR3 DNA sequence: TGCAGCGTTATACGAGGGGTAGAGCAGTACTTC.

Notes on this clone: Sequence at one end of the junction differs from germline and may be a read error. The V call is TRBV19, the J call TRBJ2-7; TRBD1 agrees at 10 bases. There are 15 residues in the CDR3. Germline V gene data show CDR1 as LNHDA and CDR2 as SQIVND (reference sequence). This chain's CDR3 is CASSSATGGSNEQYF. The CDR3 DNA follows: TGTGCCAGTAGTTCCGCGACAGGGGGCTCCAACGAGCAGTACTTC.

This rearrangement joins TRBV4-2 to TRBJ2-2; 11 positions agree with TRBD2. Germline V gene lookup returns CDR1 LGHNA and CDR2 YNFKEQ. This CDR3 region has 16 residues. The V and J ends lost 3 bases and 9 bases, in that order; junction bases with no gene match: 9. CDR3 nucleotides: TGTGCCAGCAGCCACCCCGGACTAGCGGGTAGACGGGAGCTGTTTTTT. This codes for CASSHPGLAGRRELFF.

V gene TRBV6-4 combines with J gene TRBJ2-6; D unresolved. The CDR3 has 17 amino acids. Germline CDR1 is MRHNA and CDR2 is SNTAGT. V dropped 8 bases and J dropped 0 bases, with 17 bases sitting between them. The CDR3 DNA reads TGTGCCAGCCTCCTCACCGGGTCGAGCTCTGGGGCCAACGTCCTGACTTTC. Its translation: CASLLTGSSSGANVLTF.

The rearrangement uses TRBV5-1 and TRBJ2-3, with D tentatively TRBD1 (6 bases). The CDR3 runs to 16 residues. Deletions cut 2 bases from V and 4 bases from J, with 17 bases between. In germline, CDR1 is SGHRS, CDR2 YFSETQ. For the CDR3, the DNA is TGCGCCAGCAGCTTAGGACACGCGTCAGGGGCAGATACGCAGTATTTT. It yields the protein CASSLGHASGADTQYF.

This rearrangement joins TRBV14 to TRBJ2-5; 13 bases map to TRBD2. Germline values: CDR1 SGHDN, CDR2 FVKESK. The J segment lost 5 bases and the V segment lost 1 base, leaving 7 bases of the junction unmatched. The CDR3 is 17 amino acids. CDR3 residues: CASSQGGTSGRGETQYF. The CDR3 DNA follows: TGTGCCAGCAGCCAAGGAGGAACTAGCGGGAGGGGGGAGACCCAGTACTTC.

The gene calls are TRBV7-9 and TRBJ2-4; D possibly corresponds to TRBD1 (6 bases). Germline CDR1 reads SEHNR; CDR2 reads FQNEAQ (reference sequence). The CDR3 extends over 13 amino acids. V lost 6 bases, J lost 7 bases, and 13 bases lay in between. The CDR3, as DNA: TGTGCCAGCAGTCTCACAGGGATCAACATTCAGTACTTC. It translates to CASSLTGINIQYF.

J is TRBJ2-1 and V is TRBV5-1, with D perhaps TRBD2 (6 bases). With 1 base removed from V and 5 bases from J, the gap between germline ends came to 10 bases. This CDR3 comprises 14 residues. CDR1 SGHRS and CDR2 YFSETQ come from the germline V gene. CDR3 amino acids: CASSLTSNNNEQFF. The CDR3 DNA follows: TGCGCCAGCAGCTTGACTAGCAACAACAATGAGCAGTTCTTC.

This rearrangement joins TRBV7-2 to TRBJ1-1; 10 nucleotides agree with TRBD1. V shed 5 bases, J shed 5 bases, and the junction held 5 bases outside the gene matches. Germline CDR1 SGHTA, CDR2 FQGNSA. The CDR3 extends over 14 amino acids. This chain's CDR3 is CASSKLGQGTEAFF. In nucleotides, the CDR3 is TGTGCCAGCAGCAAACTGGGACAGGGGACTGAAGCTTTCTTT.

The sample holds one count of this clone. V gene TRBV10-3 combines with J gene TRBJ2-2, with D possibly matching TRBD2 (6 bases). The germline V gene encodes CDR1 ENHRY and CDR2 SYGVKD. Between the trimmed V and J ends, which lost 6 bases and 6 bases, there was a span of 20 bases. The CDR3 is 16 residues long. This chain's CDR3 is CAISGSGSSDAGELFF. In DNA, the CDR3 is TGTGCCATCAGCGGCTCCGGGAGCAGCGACGCCGGGGAGCTGTTTTTT.

The rearrangement uses TRBV6-6 and TRBJ2-7; a possible D gene is TRBD2 (6 bases). In germline, CDR1 is MNHNY, CDR2 SVGAGI (reference sequence). V was clipped by 6 bases and J by 8 bases, with 26 bases between them. The CDR3 has 16 residues. CDR3 nucleotide sequence: TGTGCCAGCAGCAATGGGACGGGGGTAGGAGCAGCCCAGCAGTACTTC. Protein: CASSNGTGVGAAQQYF.

V gene TRBV5-4 combines with J gene TRBJ2-7; D ambiguous. Germline V gene lookup returns CDR1 SGHNT and CDR2 YYREEE (reference sequence). The CDR3 runs 12 residues. V lost 0 bases, J lost 7 bases, and 8 bases lay in between. The CDR3 coding sequence is TGTGCCAGCAGCTTGGTTGTCGGAGAGCAGTACTTC. Its translation is CASSLVVGEQYF.

V is TRBV7-2 and J is TRBJ2-7, with TRBD2 identical over 11 bases. The CDR3 loop spans 15 amino acids. CDR1 and CDR2 (germline): SGHTA, FQGNSA. With 2 bases clipped from V and 6 bases from J, the junction kept 6 bases outside the gene matches. CDR3 nucleotide sequence: TGTGCCAGCAGCTTATGGGCGCTAGCGGGAGGCGAGCAGTACTTC. Its translation is CASSLWALAGGEQYF.

The CDR3 protein is CASSRQGGGGEQYF. CDR3 nucleotide sequence: TGTGCCAGCAGTCGACAGGGGGGAGGGGGCGAGCAGTACTTC. The gene calls are TRBV28 and TRBJ2-7; 9 nucleotides line up with TRBD1. The CDR3 covers 14 residues. Germline V gene lookup returns CDR1 MDHEN and CDR2 SYDVKM. V trimming: 5 bases; J trimming: 6 bases; junction bases outside the gene matches: 8.

The chain joins TRBV5-1 to TRBJ1-1; D perhaps matches TRBD1 (6 bases). V was trimmed by 4 bases and J by 1 base, leaving 14 bases between them. This CDR3 contains 15 residues. Per the germline V gene, CDR1 is SGHRS and CDR2 is YFSETQ. CDR3 DNA: TGCGCCAGCAGCCTCACAGGGATGTCGAACACTGAAGCTTTCTTT. Protein: CASSLTGMSNTEAFF.

The chain combines TRBV11-2 with TRBJ2-4; D not certain. Trimming shortened V by 5 bases and J by 0 bases, and 8 bases separated the two germline ends. This CDR3 is 14 amino acids long. Germline CDR1 and CDR2: SGHAT and FQNNGV. For the CDR3, the DNA is TGTGCCAGCAGCCCCCGGACAGCCAAAAACATTCAGTACTTC. The encoded protein is CASSPRTAKNIQYF.

V and J are TRBV10-3 and TRBJ2-1; D gene uncertain. CDR1 ENHRY and CDR2 SYGVKD come from the germline V gene. V was trimmed by 2 bases and J by 6 bases, leaving 11 bases between them. The length of the CDR3 is 14 residues. The CDR3 sequence: CAISERQGPNEQFF. CDR3 in DNA: TGTGCCATCAGTGAGAGACAAGGGCCCAATGAGCAGTTCTTC.

The rearrangement links TRBV19 to TRBJ2-4; TRBD2 might be the D (5 bases). This CDR3 has 19 residues. CDR1 is LNHDA, CDR2 SQIVND, per germline (reference sequence). V was cut by 6 bases and J by 3 bases, with 27 bases left in between. CDR3 amino acids: CASSPGGLDFGPGKNIQYF. The CDR3 coding sequence is TGTGCCAGTAGCCCCGGTGGATTGGACTTCGGGCCTGGCAAAAACATTCAGTACTTC.

This clone was counted once. V is TRBV15 and J is TRBJ2-7; 11 positions agree with TRBD2. The CDR3 runs 16 residues. Germline values: CDR1 LNHNV, CDR2 YYDKDF (reference sequence). V was pared by 5 bases and J by 3 bases, with 9 bases of the junction left unmatched. The CDR3 loop is CATSRGKTSGNYEQYF. The DNA for the CDR3 is TGTGCCACCAGCCGGGGGAAGACTAGCGGGAACTACGAGCAGTACTTC.

This chain links TRBV29-1 with TRBJ1-1; D remains unclear. CDR3 size: 12 residues. CDR1 and CDR2 (germline): SQVTM, ANQGSEA. Deletions cut 3 bases from V and 7 bases from J, with 12 bases between. The CDR3 nucleotides read TGCAGCGTTGAGTGGGATTGGGATGAAGCTTTCTTT. This encodes CSVEWDWDEAFF.

This rearrangement joins TRBV28 to TRBJ2-3; 9 nucleotides match TRBD1. This CDR3 spans 16 amino acids. With V trimmed by 2 bases and J by 7 bases, 10 bases remained unmatched. The germline gives CDR1 MDHEN, CDR2 SYDVKM. Here the CDR3 DNA reads TGTGCCAGCAGTTTAGGGCTTGGACAGGGGATCAATACGCAGTATTTT. Amino acids: CASSLGLGQGINTQYF.